This T cell receptor (beta chain) was captured in a study of OX40 agonist ivuxolimab in advanced cancers. About the research overall: Males comprised over 80% of the group, whose mean age was about 60 years (range about 23 to 80).

Regarding the study as a whole: Some patients without response likewise showed low normalized clonal expansion. Partly responding patients at 0.1-3.0 mg/kg showed some of the smallest clonal expansion.

Germline-derived CDR1 and CDR2 are MNHNS and SASEGT. The CDR3 loop spans 16 amino acids. J gave up 5 bases and V 4 bases, and 12 bases lay outside the gene matches. TCRdb keeps only in-frame clones here, not all; method: immunoSEQ multiplex PCR. The sample holds under 100,000 clones, approximately 80% seen once. This clone occurred a few times. Its antigen is unidentified. This TCR came from an adult with an advanced solid tumor such as melanoma, head and neck, liver or kidney cancer. This specimen was CD4+ or CD8+ T cells sorted from blood, taken in a trial of the OX40 agonist ivuxolimab. V usage is TRBV6-1 and J usage is TRBJ1-1, with 8 nucleotides matching TRBD1. The CDR3 DNA reads as TGTGCCAGCAGTGTAGGACAGGGTCGTTGGGAAACTGAAGCTTTCTTT. It specifies CASSVGQGRWETEAFF.